This paragraph reports one T cell receptor (beta chain). This entry comes from a study of blood T cell repertoires in COVID-19. Some clones are missing from TCRdb's copy, which holds only in-frame ones; the method was immunoSEQ multiplex PCR. The sample carries 85,000 to 120,000 clones, approximately 90% recorded once. Germline CDR1 reads SNHLY; CDR2 reads FYNNEI. This CDR3 is built from 12 residues. V gave up 2 bases and J gave up 4 bases, with 5 bases separating them. V gene TRBV2 combines with J gene TRBJ1-1; D is undetermined. The sequenced material came from peripheral blood. The receptor comes from a man aged 50 or older with active COVID-19. Here the CDR3 DNA reads TGTGCCAGCAGTGAACGGGGCACTGAAGCTTTCTTT. Protein sequence: CASSERGTEAFF. Drawing the rest from reference TRBV2 and TRBJ1-1, the complete variable domain is EPEVTQTPSHQVTQMGQEVILRCVPISNHLYFYWYRQILGQKVEFLVSFYNNEISEKSEIFDDQFSVERPDGSNFTLKIRSTKLEDSAMYFCASSERGTEAFFGQGTRLTVV.